A selection of T cell receptor beta chains follows, all from one sample in a study of shared clonotypes between healthy human individuals. Sequencing used immunoSEQ multiplex PCR; TCRdb keeps in-frame clones, though not all of them. This repertoire shows millions of clones, around nine tenths found once; its top ten account for about 0.13%. The sequencing sample was made of naive CD4+ T cells sorted from blood. The receptors shown here come from a man aged 18 to 29 in good health. Each CDR3 is given without its conserved first and last residue. The D gene is left open where the match is weak. Rows may omit the clone size; those that give it use once, few, many or a size class.

d_gene: TRBD2; abundance: -; j_gene: TRBJ2-7; v_gene: TRBV5-4; CDR3aa: ASSPLSSGRPYEQY
d_gene: TRBD1; abundance: -; j_gene: TRBJ1-6; v_gene: TRBV6-6; CDR3aa: ATKRGQGFSPLH
d_gene: -; abundance: -; j_gene: TRBJ1-2; v_gene: TRBV20-1; CDR3aa: SAANYGYT
d_gene: TRBD2; abundance: -; j_gene: TRBJ2-1; v_gene: TRBV7-2; CDR3aa: ASSTRTSGYNEQF
d_gene: TRBD2; abundance: -; j_gene: TRBJ2-1; v_gene: TRBV9; CDR3aa: ASSVAGGSYNEQF
d_gene: TRBD1; abundance: -; j_gene: TRBJ1-2; v_gene: TRBV18; CDR3aa: ASSRPGQGLSLGNYGYT
d_gene: TRBD2; abundance: -; j_gene: TRBJ2-1; v_gene: TRBV7-2; CDR3aa: ASSLLAAGGWNEQF
d_gene: -; abundance: -; j_gene: TRBJ2-2; v_gene: TRBV25-1; CDR3aa: ASSEFWGRGELF
d_gene: TRBD2; abundance: -; j_gene: TRBJ2-5; v_gene: TRBV2; CDR3aa: ASRRMGGGQETQY
d_gene: TRBD2; abundance: -; j_gene: TRBJ2-3; v_gene: TRBV7-2; CDR3aa: ASSFKAGDLDTQY
d_gene: -; abundance: -; j_gene: TRBJ2-4; v_gene: TRBV27; CDR3aa: ASIPMGREPLATPS
d_gene: -; abundance: -; j_gene: TRBJ2-6; v_gene: TRBV6-1; CDR3aa: ASSAQGAYSGANVLT
d_gene: TRBD1; abundance: -; j_gene: TRBJ2-3; v_gene: TRBV7-9; CDR3aa: ASSPGGQGVTDTQY
d_gene: -; abundance: -; j_gene: TRBJ2-1; v_gene: TRBV30; CDR3aa: AWSLSWWESHEQF
d_gene: TRBD1; abundance: -; j_gene: TRBJ2-7; v_gene: TRBV19; CDR3aa: ASSPPPGTGFYEQY
d_gene: TRBD1; abundance: once; j_gene: TRBJ1-5; v_gene: TRBV18; CDR3aa: ASSPQGGGNQPQH
d_gene: TRBD2; abundance: once; j_gene: TRBJ2-3; v_gene: TRBV5-4; CDR3aa: ASSPGTSKDTQY
d_gene: TRBD2; abundance: -; j_gene: TRBJ2-2; v_gene: TRBV7-2; CDR3aa: ASSGLPAGGTGELF
d_gene: -; abundance: -; j_gene: TRBJ1-1; v_gene: TRBV10-3; CDR3aa: AIIEHPQGSQAF
d_gene: TRBD2; abundance: -; j_gene: TRBJ2-1; v_gene: TRBV10-3; CDR3aa: ASGTSGDYSSYNEQF
d_gene: -; abundance: -; j_gene: TRBJ1-1; v_gene: TRBV4-2; CDR3aa: ASAYGGPGFNGEAF
d_gene: -; abundance: -; j_gene: TRBJ2-1; v_gene: TRBV6-1; CDR3aa: ASSEPGRIPGEQF
d_gene: -; abundance: -; j_gene: TRBJ1-1; v_gene: TRBV29-1; CDR3aa: SVVGTLVTEAF
d_gene: -; abundance: -; j_gene: TRBJ2-4; v_gene: TRBV4-3; CDR3aa: ASSQNTPTAGKNIQY
d_gene: -; abundance: -; j_gene: TRBJ2-5; v_gene: TRBV11-2; CDR3aa: ASSLVSGSRKETQY
d_gene: TRBD1; abundance: -; j_gene: TRBJ1-5; v_gene: TRBV7-2; CDR3aa: ASSWGTGGNQPQH
d_gene: -; abundance: -; j_gene: TRBJ1-3; v_gene: TRBV6-1; CDR3aa: ASSEQPSGAQAGNTIY
d_gene: -; abundance: -; j_gene: TRBJ1-5; v_gene: TRBV28; CDR3aa: ASIFGGRSNQPQH
d_gene: -; abundance: -; j_gene: TRBJ2-7; v_gene: TRBV5-1; CDR3aa: ASSLGQGDTYEQY
d_gene: -; abundance: -; j_gene: TRBJ2-5; v_gene: TRBV18; CDR3aa: ASSPVFQETQY
d_gene: -; abundance: -; j_gene: TRBJ2-5; v_gene: TRBV2; CDR3aa: ASSLQLRAGTQY
d_gene: -; abundance: -; j_gene: TRBJ1-4; v_gene: TRBV29-1; CDR3aa: SVQEGAATNEKLF
d_gene: -; abundance: few; j_gene: TRBJ1-6; v_gene: TRBV2; CDR3aa: ASSDDRPPLH
d_gene: -; abundance: -; j_gene: TRBJ1-2; v_gene: TRBV4-2; CDR3aa: ASNTHRDVNYGYT
d_gene: -; abundance: -; j_gene: TRBJ1-1; v_gene: TRBV5-1; CDR3aa: ASSLEGFTEAF
d_gene: -; abundance: -; j_gene: TRBJ2-5; v_gene: TRBV5-1; CDR3aa: ASSAALGGLETQY
d_gene: TRBD1; abundance: -; j_gene: TRBJ2-3; v_gene: TRBV5-1; CDR3aa: ASSTGQDAPVWGTDTQY
d_gene: TRBD1; abundance: -; j_gene: TRBJ2-5; v_gene: TRBV5-4; CDR3aa: ASSFQGAGVETQY
d_gene: -; abundance: -; j_gene: TRBJ2-5; v_gene: TRBV29-1; CDR3aa: SAWGTTDTYQETQY
d_gene: -; abundance: -; j_gene: TRBJ1-1; v_gene: TRBV2; CDR3aa: ACSREGTEAF
d_gene: -; abundance: -; j_gene: TRBJ2-5; v_gene: TRBV7-2; CDR3aa: ASSLVAWGPGETQY
d_gene: TRBD1; abundance: -; j_gene: TRBJ2-7; v_gene: TRBV25-1; CDR3aa: ASGEQGVHEQY
d_gene: -; abundance: -; j_gene: TRBJ2-1; v_gene: TRBV30; CDR3aa: AWSVSYNEQF
d_gene: TRBD1; abundance: -; j_gene: TRBJ1-2; v_gene: TRBV27; CDR3aa: ASSLSWDRGYGYT
d_gene: -; abundance: -; j_gene: -; v_gene: TRBV4-1; CDR3aa: ASSQWAGTPKTYEQY
d_gene: -; abundance: -; j_gene: TRBJ2-6; v_gene: TRBV19; CDR3aa: ASSRGDLSGANVLT
d_gene: TRBD2; abundance: -; j_gene: TRBJ2-5; v_gene: TRBV5-4; CDR3aa: ASTTGGNQETQY
d_gene: -; abundance: -; j_gene: TRBJ1-6; v_gene: TRBV18; CDR3aa: ASSPADSPLH
d_gene: TRBD1; abundance: -; j_gene: TRBJ1-6; v_gene: TRBV27; CDR3aa: ASSSGPSTGGISNSPLH
d_gene: -; abundance: -; j_gene: TRBJ1-2; v_gene: TRBV9; CDR3aa: ASSVEGLFDGYT
d_gene: -; abundance: -; j_gene: TRBJ1-5; v_gene: TRBV6-1; CDR3aa: ASSLVSTAKQPQH
d_gene: TRBD1; abundance: -; j_gene: TRBJ1-1; v_gene: TRBV28; CDR3aa: ASRPEKTTGGFFRVAF
d_gene: TRBD2; abundance: -; j_gene: TRBJ2-7; v_gene: TRBV7-8; CDR3aa: ASSLWASGSYEQY
d_gene: -; abundance: -; j_gene: TRBJ1-1; v_gene: TRBV7-9; CDR3aa: ASSLPGGGGEAF
d_gene: -; abundance: once; j_gene: TRBJ1-6; v_gene: TRBV7-2; CDR3aa: ASSLYQFGRFSYNSPLH